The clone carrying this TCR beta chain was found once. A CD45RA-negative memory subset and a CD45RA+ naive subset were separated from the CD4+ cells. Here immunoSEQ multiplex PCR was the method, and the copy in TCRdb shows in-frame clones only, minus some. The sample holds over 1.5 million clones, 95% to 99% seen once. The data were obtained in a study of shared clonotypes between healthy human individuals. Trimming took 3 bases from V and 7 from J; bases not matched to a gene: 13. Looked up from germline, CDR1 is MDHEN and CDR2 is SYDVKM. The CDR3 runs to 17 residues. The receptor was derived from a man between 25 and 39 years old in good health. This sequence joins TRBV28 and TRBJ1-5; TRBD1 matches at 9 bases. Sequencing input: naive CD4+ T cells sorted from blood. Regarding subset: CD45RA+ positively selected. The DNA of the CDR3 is TGTGCCAGCAGTTTGGGGACCGGACAGGGGATGGGACAGCCCCAGCATTTT. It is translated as CASSLGTGQGMGQPQHF. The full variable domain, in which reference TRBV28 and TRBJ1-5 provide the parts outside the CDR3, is DVKVTQSSRYLVKRTGEKVFLECVQDMDHENMFWYRQDPGLGLRLIYFSYDVKMKEKGDIPEGYSVSREKKERFSLILESASTNQTSMYLCASSLGTGQGMGQPQHFGDGTRLSIL.